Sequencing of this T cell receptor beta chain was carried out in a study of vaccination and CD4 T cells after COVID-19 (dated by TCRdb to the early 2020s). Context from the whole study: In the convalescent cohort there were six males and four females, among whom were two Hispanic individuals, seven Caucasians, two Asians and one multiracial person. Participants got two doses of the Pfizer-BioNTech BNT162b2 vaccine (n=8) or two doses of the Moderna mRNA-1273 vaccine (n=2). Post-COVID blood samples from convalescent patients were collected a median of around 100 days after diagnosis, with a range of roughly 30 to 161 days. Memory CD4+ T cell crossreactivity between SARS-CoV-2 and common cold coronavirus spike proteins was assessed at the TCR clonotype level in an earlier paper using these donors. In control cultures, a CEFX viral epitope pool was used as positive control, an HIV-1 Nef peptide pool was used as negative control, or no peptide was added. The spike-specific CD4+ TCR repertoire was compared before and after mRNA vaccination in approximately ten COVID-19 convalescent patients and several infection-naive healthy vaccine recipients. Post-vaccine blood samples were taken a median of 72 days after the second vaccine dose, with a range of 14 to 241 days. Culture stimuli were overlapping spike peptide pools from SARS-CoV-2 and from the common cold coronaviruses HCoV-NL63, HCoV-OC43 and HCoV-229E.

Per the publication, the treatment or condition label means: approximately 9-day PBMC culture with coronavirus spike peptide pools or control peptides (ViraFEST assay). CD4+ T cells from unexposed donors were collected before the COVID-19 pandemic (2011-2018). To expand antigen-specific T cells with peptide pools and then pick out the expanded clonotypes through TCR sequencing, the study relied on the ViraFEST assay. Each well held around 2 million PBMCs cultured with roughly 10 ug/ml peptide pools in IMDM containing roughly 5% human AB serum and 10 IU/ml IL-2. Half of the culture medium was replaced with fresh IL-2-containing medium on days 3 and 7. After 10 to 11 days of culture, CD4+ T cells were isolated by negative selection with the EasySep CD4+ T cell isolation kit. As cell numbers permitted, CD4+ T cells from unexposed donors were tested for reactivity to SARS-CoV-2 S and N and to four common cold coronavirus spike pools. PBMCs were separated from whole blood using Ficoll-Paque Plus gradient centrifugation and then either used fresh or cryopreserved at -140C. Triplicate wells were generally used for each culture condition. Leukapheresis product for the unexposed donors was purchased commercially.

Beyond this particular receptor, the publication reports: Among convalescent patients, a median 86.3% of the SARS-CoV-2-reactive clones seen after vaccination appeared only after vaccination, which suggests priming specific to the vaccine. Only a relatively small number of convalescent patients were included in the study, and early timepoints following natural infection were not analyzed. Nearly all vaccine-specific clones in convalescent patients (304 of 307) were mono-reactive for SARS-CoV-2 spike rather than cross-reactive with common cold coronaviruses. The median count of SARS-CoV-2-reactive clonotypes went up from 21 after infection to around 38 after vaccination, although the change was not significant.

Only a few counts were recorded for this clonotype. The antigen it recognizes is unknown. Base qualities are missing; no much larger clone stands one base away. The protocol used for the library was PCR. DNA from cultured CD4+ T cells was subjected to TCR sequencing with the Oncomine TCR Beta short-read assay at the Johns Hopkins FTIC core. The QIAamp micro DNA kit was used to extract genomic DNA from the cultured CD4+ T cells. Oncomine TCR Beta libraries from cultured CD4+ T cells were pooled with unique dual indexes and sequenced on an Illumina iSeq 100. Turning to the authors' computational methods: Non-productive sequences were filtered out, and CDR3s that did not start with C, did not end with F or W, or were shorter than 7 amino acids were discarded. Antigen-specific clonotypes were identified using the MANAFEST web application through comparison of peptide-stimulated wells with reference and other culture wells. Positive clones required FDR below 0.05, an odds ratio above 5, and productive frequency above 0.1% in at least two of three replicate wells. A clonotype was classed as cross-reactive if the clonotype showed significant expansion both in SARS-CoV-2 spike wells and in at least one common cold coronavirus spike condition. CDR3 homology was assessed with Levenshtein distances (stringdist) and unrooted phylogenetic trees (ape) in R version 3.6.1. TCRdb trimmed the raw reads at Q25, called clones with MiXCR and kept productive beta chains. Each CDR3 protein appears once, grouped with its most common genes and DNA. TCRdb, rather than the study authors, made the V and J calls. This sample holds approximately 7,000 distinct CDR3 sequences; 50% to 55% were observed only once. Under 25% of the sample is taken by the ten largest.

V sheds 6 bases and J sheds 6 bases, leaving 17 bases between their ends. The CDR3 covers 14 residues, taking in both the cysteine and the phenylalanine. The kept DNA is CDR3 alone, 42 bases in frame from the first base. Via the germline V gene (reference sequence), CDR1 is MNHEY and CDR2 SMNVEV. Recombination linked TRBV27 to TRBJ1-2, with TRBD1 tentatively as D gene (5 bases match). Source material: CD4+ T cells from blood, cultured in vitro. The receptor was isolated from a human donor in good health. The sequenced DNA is TGTGCCAGCAGACCCGAGTGGGGGTTGAATGGCTACACCTTC. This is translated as CASRPEWGLNGYTF.